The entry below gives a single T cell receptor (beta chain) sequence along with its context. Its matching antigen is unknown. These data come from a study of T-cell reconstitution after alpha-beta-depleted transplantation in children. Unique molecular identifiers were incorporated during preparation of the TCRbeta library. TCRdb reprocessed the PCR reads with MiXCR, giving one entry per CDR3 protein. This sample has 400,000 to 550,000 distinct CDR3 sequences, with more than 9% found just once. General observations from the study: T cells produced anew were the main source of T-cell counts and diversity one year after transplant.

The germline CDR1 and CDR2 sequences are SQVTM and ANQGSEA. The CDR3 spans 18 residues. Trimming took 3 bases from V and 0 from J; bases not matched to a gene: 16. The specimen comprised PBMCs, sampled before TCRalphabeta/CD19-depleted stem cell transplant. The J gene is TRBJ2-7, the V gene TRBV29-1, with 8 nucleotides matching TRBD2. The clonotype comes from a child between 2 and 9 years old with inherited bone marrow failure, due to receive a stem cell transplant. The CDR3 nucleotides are TGCAGCGTTGAGGGGGCTGGGTTCCGGGAGGGTTTCTCCTACGAGCAGTACTTC. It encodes CSVEGAGFREGFSYEQYF.